A single sample gave rise to the 2 T cell receptor beta chains below, sequenced in a study of blood T cell repertoires in COVID-19. Clones were read by immunoSEQ multiplex PCR, and TCRdb kept only the in-frame ones, dropping some. The table includes some 120,000 clones, around 90% detected once. The specimen sequenced was peripheral blood. These receptors all come from a human donor in a cohort sampled during active COVID-19.

The V and J genes are TRBV28 and TRBJ1-4, with TRBD1 identical over 7 bases. The V and J ends lost 6 bases and 15 bases, in that order; junction bases with no gene match: 13. Germline CDR1 MDHEN, CDR2 SYDVKM. The CDR3 runs to 13 residues. CDR3 DNA sequence: TGTGCCAGCAGAGGCTCCAGCCGGGACAGCTTGTTTTTT. Its translation is CASRGSSRDSLFF.

This clone was found a few times. The chain is built from TRBV6-2 or TRBV6-3 and TRBJ2-7, with TRBD2 matching over 12 bases. With V trimmed by 2 bases and J by 2 bases, 4 bases remained unmatched. This CDR3 is built from 16 residues. The germline V gene encodes CDR1 MNHEY and CDR2 SVGEGT. CDR3 amino acids: CASSYAWTSGTYEQYF. The CDR3 region has the DNA TGTGCCAGCAGTTACGCGTGGACTAGCGGGACCTACGAGCAGTACTTC.